This TCR beta chain was sequenced in a study of identical twins. Study-level findings and limits: Models, which agreed with sharing between unrelated individuals, nonetheless underestimated the out-of-frame TCR alpha sharing seen in monozygotic twins.

The CDR3 totals 15 residues. In germline, CDR1 is SGHVS, CDR2 FQNEAQ. V lost 3 bases to trimming and J lost 1 base, with 7 bases between them. Notes on this clonotype: Its antigen is not identified.

One entry per CDR3 protein results from TCRdb running MiXCR on the 5' RACE reads. The data show about 500,000 distinct CDR3 sequences, 14% seen once. The data were also submitted as part of a second study, on yellow fever vaccine responses in identical twins.

The chain is built from TRBV7-8 and TRBJ2-6, with unresolved D. The TCR originated in a young woman in good health. Material for sequencing was CD4+ T cells sorted from blood. The CDR3 reads CASSFKLSGANVLTF. The CDR3 DNA reads as TGTGCCAGCAGCTTTAAGCTATCTGGGGCCAACGTCCTGACTTTC.